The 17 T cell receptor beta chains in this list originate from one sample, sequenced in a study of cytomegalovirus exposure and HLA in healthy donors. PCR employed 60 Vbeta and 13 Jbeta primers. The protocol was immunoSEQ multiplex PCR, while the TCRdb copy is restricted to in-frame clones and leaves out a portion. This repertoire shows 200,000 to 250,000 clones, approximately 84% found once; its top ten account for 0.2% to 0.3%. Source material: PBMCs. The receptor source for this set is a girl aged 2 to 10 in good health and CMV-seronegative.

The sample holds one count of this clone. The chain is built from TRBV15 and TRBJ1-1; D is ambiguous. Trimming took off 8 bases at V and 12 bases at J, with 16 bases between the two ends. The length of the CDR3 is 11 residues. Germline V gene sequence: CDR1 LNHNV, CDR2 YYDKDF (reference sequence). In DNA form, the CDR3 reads TGTGCCACCTTCGGTGAGGGAGGAACTTTCTTT. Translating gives CATFGEGGTFF.

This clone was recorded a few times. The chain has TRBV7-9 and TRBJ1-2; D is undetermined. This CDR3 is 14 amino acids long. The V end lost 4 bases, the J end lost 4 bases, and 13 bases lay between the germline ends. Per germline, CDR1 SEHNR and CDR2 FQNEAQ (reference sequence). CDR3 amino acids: CASSSEQSFYGYTF. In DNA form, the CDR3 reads TGTGCCAGCAGCTCAGAACAGAGCTTCTATGGCTACACCTTC.

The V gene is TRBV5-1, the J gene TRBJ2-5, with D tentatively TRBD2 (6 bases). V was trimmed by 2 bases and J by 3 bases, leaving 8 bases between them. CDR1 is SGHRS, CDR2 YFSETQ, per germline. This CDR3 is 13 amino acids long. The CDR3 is CASSLRGKETQYF. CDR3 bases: TGCGCCAGCAGCTTACGGGGGAAAGAGACCCAGTACTTC.

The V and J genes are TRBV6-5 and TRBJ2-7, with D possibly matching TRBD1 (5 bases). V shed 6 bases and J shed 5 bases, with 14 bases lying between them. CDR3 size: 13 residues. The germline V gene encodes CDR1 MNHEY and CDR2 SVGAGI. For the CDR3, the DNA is TGTGCCAGCAGACTTACAGGTTCTAACGAGCAGTACTTC. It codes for CASRLTGSNEQYF.

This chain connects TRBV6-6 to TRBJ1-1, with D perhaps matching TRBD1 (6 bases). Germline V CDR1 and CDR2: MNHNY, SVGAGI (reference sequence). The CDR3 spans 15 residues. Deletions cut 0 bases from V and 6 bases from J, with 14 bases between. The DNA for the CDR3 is TGTGCCAGCAGTTACTCGGGGGGGGCTACAGCTGAAGCTTTCTTT. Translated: CASSYSGGATAEAFF.

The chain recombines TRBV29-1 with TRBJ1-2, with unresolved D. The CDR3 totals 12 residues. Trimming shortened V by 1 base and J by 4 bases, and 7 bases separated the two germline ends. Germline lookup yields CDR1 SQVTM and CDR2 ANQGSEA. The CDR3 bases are TGCAGCGTTGAAGGGAGCGGCTATGGCTACACCTTC. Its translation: CSVEGSGYGYTF.

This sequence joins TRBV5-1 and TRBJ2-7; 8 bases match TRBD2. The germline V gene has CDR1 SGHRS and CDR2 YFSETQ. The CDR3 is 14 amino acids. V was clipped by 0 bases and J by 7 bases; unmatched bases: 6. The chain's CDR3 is CASSLVSGDGEQYF. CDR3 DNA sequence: TGCGCCAGCAGCTTGGTTAGCGGGGATGGGGAGCAGTACTTC.

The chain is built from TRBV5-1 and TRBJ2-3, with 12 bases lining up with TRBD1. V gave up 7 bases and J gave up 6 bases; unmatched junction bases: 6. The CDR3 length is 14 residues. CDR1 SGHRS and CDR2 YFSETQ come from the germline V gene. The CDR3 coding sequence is TGCGCCAGCGCAGGGACAGGGGGCAGGGATACGCAGTATTTT. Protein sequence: CASAGTGGRDTQYF.

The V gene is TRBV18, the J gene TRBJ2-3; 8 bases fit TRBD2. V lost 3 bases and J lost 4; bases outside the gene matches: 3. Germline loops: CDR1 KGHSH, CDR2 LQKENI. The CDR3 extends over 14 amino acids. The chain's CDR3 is CASSPTTSADTQYF. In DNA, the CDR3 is TGTGCCAGCTCACCCACGACTAGCGCAGATACGCAGTATTTT.

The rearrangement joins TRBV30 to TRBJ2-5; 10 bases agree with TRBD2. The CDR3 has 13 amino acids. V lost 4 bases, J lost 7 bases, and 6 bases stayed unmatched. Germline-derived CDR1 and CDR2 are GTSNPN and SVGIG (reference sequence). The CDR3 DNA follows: TGTGCCTGGATAAGCGGGGGGGTAGGGACCCAGTACTTC. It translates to CAWISGGVGTQYF.

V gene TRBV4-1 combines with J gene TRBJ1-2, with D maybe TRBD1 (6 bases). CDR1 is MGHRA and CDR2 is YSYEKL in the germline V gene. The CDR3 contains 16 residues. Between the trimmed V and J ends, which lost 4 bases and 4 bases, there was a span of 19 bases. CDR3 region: CASSPRAAGAPYGYTF. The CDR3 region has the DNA TGCGCCAGCAGCCCGAGGGCGGCAGGGGCCCCCTATGGCTACACCTTC.

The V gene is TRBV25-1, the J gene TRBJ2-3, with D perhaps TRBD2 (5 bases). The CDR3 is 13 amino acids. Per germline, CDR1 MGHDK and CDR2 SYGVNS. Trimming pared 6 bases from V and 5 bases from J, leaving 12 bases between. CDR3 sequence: CASRPTRLDTQYF. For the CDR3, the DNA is TGTGCCAGCAGACCCACTAGACTAGATACGCAGTATTTT.

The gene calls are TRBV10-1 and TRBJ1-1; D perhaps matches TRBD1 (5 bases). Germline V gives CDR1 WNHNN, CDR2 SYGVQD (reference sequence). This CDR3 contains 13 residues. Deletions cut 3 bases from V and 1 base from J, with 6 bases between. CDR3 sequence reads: CASSDTGNTEAFF. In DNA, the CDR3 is TGCGCCAGCAGTGATACAGGGAACACTGAAGCTTTCTTT.

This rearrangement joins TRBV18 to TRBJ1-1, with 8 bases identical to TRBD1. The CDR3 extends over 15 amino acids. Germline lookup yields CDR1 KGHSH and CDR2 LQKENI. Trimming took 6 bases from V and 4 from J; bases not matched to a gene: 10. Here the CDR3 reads CASSSDRGKSTEAFF. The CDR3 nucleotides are TGTGCCAGCTCCTCAGACAGGGGCAAAAGCACTGAAGCTTTCTTT.

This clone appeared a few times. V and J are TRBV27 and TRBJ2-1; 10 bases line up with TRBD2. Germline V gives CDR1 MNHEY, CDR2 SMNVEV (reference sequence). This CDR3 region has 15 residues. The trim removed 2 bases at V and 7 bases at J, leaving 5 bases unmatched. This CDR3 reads CASSLRLAGANEQFF. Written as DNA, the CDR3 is TGTGCCAGCAGTTTAAGGCTAGCGGGAGCTAATGAGCAGTTCTTC.

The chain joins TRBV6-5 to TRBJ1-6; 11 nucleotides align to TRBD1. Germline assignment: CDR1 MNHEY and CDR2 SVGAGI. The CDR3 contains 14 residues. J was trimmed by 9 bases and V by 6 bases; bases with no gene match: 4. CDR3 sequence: CASRLDRGPSPLHF. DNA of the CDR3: TGTGCCAGCAGGCTGGACAGGGGGCCTTCACCCCTCCACTTT.

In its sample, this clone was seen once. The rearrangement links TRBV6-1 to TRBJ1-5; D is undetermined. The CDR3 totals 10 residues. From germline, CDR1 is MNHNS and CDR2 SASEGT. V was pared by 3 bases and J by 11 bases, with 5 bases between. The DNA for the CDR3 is TGTGCCAGCAGTGACGAGGCCCAGCATTTT. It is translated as CASSDEAQHF.